This T cell receptor beta chain was recorded in a study of tumor-infiltrating lymphocytes in primary liver carcinoma (TCRdb year 2017). Context from the whole study: The five patients, three men and two women aged 30 to 69 years, had hepatocellular carcinoma (four) or combined HCC and intrahepatic cholangiocarcinoma (one). The five patients had tumors of stage T1-T3 N0M0, with maximum diameters ranging from 4.2 to 10 cm. Each sample produced roughly 3.65 to 8 million productive TCRbeta reads, and read depth showed no significant difference between tissue types. Across five regions of each liver tumor, along with adjacent normal tissue and blood, the study brought together TCRbeta repertoire sequencing, expression microarrays and whole-exome sequencing. TCRbeta repertoire sequencing covered 35 specimens from 5 patients: roughly 25 tumor regions, 5 adjacent noncancerous liver tissues and 5 peripheral blood samples. The 25 or so tumor region samples were profiled with Agilent mRNA microarrays so that TCRbeta repertoire diversity could be related to the local molecular phenotype. Technical replicate repertoires showed high reproducibility, with mean shared-clone rates about 0.88 and correlation coefficients above 0.98.

Per the germline V gene, SQVTM is the CDR1 and ANQGSEA is the CDR2. The CDR3 runs 18 amino acids, cysteine and phenylalanine included. Only the CDR3 region is kept as DNA, spanning 54 bases read in frame from base 1. With respect to this clonotype: Its antigen is still unknown. A junction boundary mismatches the germline segment, possibly from a read error.

TCRbeta-specific cDNA was reverse-transcribed from around 0.45 ug total RNA using a constant-region primer and ProtoScript II reverse transcriptase. The TCRbeta libraries were prepared through three rounds of nested multiplex PCR following a slightly modified ARM-PCR procedure. Multiplex TRBV1-TRBV30 forward primers and a Cbeta reverse primer were used in the first two PCR rounds, each of which was run for 10 cycles. Sample barcodes and Illumina adapters were added in a final 25-cycle PCR with Deep VentR polymerase. Before sequencing, amplicons between 200 and 500 bp were purified from gel using a QIAquick gel extraction kit. An Illumina HiSeq 2500 was used to sequence the TCRbeta amplicons with 250-bp paired-end reads. As for the authors' bioinformatics: To recover full CDR3 sequences, reads were quality-trimmed using Trimmomatic v0.33 and paired reads were then merged using FLASH v1.2.11. MiGEC v1.2.1b assigned V, D and J germline segments to the rearranged TCRbeta sequences. Clonotype statistics and Shannon-Wiener diversity indices were calculated with VDJtools v1.0.0. Except for diversity analysis, only the 250 most abundant clonotypes of each sample were used in subsequent analyses to reduce sampling bias. TCRdb itself trimmed the public reads at Q25 with fastp, ran MiXCR and retained productive beta chains. Each CDR3 protein appears once, grouped with its most common genes and DNA. TCRdb assigned the V and J calls; the authors' analysis was not used. The sample table records about 74,000 distinct CDR3 sequences; more than 60% of these occur just once. The ten largest clones capture 25% to 30% of the sample.

Without any cell sorting, total RNA and DNA were co-extracted from about 21-30 mg of bulk tissue using the AllPrep DNA/RNA mini kit. Surgical resection was performed in China between November 2015 and 2016 on several patients with histopathologically diagnosed primary liver carcinoma. Chronic HBV infection was present in the patients, and the patients were treatment-naive at sampling. Each tumor was sampled at five spatially separated regions: the superior, inferior, left-lateral and right-lateral poles and the tumor centre. Histology showed that every tumor sample contained more than 80% viable tumor cells. Fresh tumor and adjacent tissue pieces were bisected; one half was stored in RNAlater at -80°C, the other sent for histology. Findings and caveats that apply to the study as a whole: Because the samples were bulk and unsorted, CD4+ and CD8+ T cell repertoires could not be compared. Only roughly 7-24% of top clones appeared in all five regions of a tumor, which suggests that tumor-infiltrating T cells are spatially heterogeneous. Because sequencing covered only the TCR beta chain and unpaired alpha chains were not captured, true repertoire diversity is likely underestimated. The top 250 clones made up a significantly larger repertoire fraction in tumors than in blood (p = 0.039). Only a few patients were included in the study, and the authors note that the findings should be validated in a larger study. Repertoire overlap was higher between tumor regions (mean roughly 36%) than tumor-adjacent (approximately 17%) or tumor-blood (about 15%) pairs, consistent with antigen-driven expansion.

The V and J genes are TRBV29-1 and TRBJ2-7, with TRBD2 perhaps the D gene, on 6 matching bases. The sequence was obtained from a man between 40 and 49 years old with primary liver carcinoma and hepatitis B virus infection. The sample consisted of liver tumor tissue from sampling region 4. The cell subset or site label here, explained by the study, means: tumor region T4, right-lateral pole. The CDR3 reads as follows: CCVEGLREEGRGLYEQYF. In nucleotides, the sequence is TGCTGCGTTGAAGGCCTGAGGGAGGAGGGGCGAGGCCTGTACGAGCAGTACTTC.